This T cell receptor (beta chain) was captured in a study of blood T cells in healthy people across ages. This clonotype has just a few counts. What it recognizes is unknown. Total RNA, at least 5 micrograms per sample, came from PBMCs. Study-level points and caveats: Considered underestimates were the diversity estimates obtained from one million T cells.

A J-beta primer mix and a sample-barcoded 5' primer were used in a second PCR of about 7 to 11 cycles. TCRdb re-called the 5' RACE reads with MiXCR, one entry per CDR3 protein. The table lists 1.4 million or so distinct CDR3 sequences, 35% to 45% of them singletons. This CDR3 has 14 residues. The V and J ends lost 5 bases and 2 bases respectively, with 12 bases between them. Germline V gene sequence: CDR1 SGHTA, CDR2 FQGNSA. The sequence came from a woman younger than 35 in good health. The chain links TRBV7-2 to TRBJ1-1; D gene ambiguous. Sequenced material: blood. Written as DNA, the CDR3 is TGTGCCAGCAGCAGACTCTTTTTAAACACTGAAGCTTTCTTT. Translated, it gives CASSRLFLNTEAFF.